This TCR beta chain was recovered during a study of cytomegalovirus exposure and HLA in healthy donors. Study conclusions and caveats: A later analysis showed TCR association rates differing by HLA locus, peaking at DRB1 and lowest at HLA-C. Despite most TCR sequences being rare, some public TCRs occurred in many donors. The productive fraction for most TCR beta V segments was about 87% or about 30% in an earlier analysis. Later analysis suggested most CMV-associated TCR beta chains were HLA-restricted.

PCR was performed using 60 Vbeta and 13 Jbeta primers. Some clones are missing from TCRdb's copy, which holds only in-frame ones; the method was immunoSEQ multiplex PCR. The table lists about 240,000 clones, around 76% of them singletons, with around 5% in the top ten. Germline-derived CDR1 and CDR2 are GTSNPN and SVGIG (reference sequence). The CDR3 sequence is 15 residues long. The V gene lost 3 bases and the J gene lost 6 bases, with 18 bases spanning the gap. With respect to this clone: Its matching antigen is unknown.

Sequencing was carried out using PBMCs. This chain links TRBV30 with TRBJ2-1; tentatively, D is TRBD2 (6 bases). This TCR derives from a woman in her thirties or forties in good health and CMV-seropositive. The CDR3 loop reads CAWSPGTLGGNEQFF. In nucleotides, the CDR3 is TGTGCCTGGAGCCCGGGGACCTTGGGGGGCAATGAGCAGTTCTTC.